These T cell receptor beta chains were read from a single sample in a study of T-cell memory formation after mild COVID-19. TCRdb recomputed calls from the 5' RACE reads with MiXCR, one row per CDR3 protein. The table has about 430,000 distinct CDR3 sequences, roughly a quarter seen once. The sequencing sample was made of PBMCs or a T cell subset sorted from them (not recorded which). The receptors originated from an adult woman who had mild COVID-19 (a few samples of this study predate the infection). Cell type and time point are not known. Each CDR3 is given without its conserved first and last residue.

TRBJ1-1,TRBV30,AWSERSVNTEAF
TRBJ2-7,TRBV9,ASSARLGTGGAGEQY
TRBJ1-2,TRBV6-5,ATAVGFIGTHYGYT
TRBJ2-7,TRBV20-1,SARVGEALYEQY
TRBJ2-1,TRBV24-1,ATSELGNEQF
TRBJ1-4,TRBV2,ASNRKADLIRGKLF
TRBJ2-1,TRBV20-1,SARASEGNPSSYNEQF
TRBJ2-7,TRBV10-3,AISESTGAYEQY
TRBJ2-5,TRBV5-1,ASRRLAGEETQY
TRBJ1-1,TRBV29-1,SVEAEGAVGNTEAF
TRBJ2-5,TRBV12-3/TRBV12-4,ASSLAGTDQETQY
TRBJ1-2,TRBV29-1,SVLDGESYGYT
TRBJ1-1,TRBV20-1,SATQVFGTEAF
TRBJ2-3,TRBV10-2,ASAGSAGLTDTQY
TRBJ2-1,TRBV7-6,ASSSQGAVLSEQF
TRBJ2-1,TRBV6-4,ASSDLAGVGNEQF
TRBJ1-5,TRBV24-1,ATSDPGRNQPQH
TRBJ2-1,TRBV5-1,ASSLRDRSYNEQF
TRBJ1-2,TRBV5-1,ASSPGQGGGGYT
TRBJ2-7,TRBV12-3/TRBV12-4,ASSLTEGLGYEQY
TRBJ1-1,TRBV5-1,ASSTRQGPNTEAF
TRBJ2-7,TRBV7-9,ASSTRRGQIEQY
TRBJ1-2,TRBV7-2,ASSHPGQGGSGYT
TRBJ2-2,TRBV19,ASKPTGSDGELF
TRBJ2-3,TRBV12-3/TRBV12-4,ASSLGMLVDSPADTQY
TRBJ2-3,TRBV6-1,ASREGQGSDTQY
TRBJ2-7,TRBV29-1,SVEDLMGYEQY
TRBJ2-3,TRBV24-1,ATSDLGRNTQY
TRBJ2-3,TRBV20-1,SAEVASKSAADTQY
TRBJ2-5,TRBV18,ASSPRGGYQETQY
TRBJ2-3,TRBV6-1,ASTPGTSGRADTQY
TRBJ1-1,TRBV9,ASSVGGAGTEAF
TRBJ1-5,TRBV15,ATNLDGLSNQPQH
TRBJ2-5,TRBV15,ATSSGQGRETQY
TRBJ1-6,TRBV15,ATSRDLGNSPLH
TRBJ2-2,TRBV11-2,ASSNGLSGTGELF
TRBJ2-7,TRBV3-1,ASSQVHYEQY
TRBJ2-5,TRBV5-1,ASSTGVGEGETQY
TRBJ2-5,TRBV24-1,ATSDLKTQY
TRBJ2-3,TRBV6-5,ASSYRREADTQY
TRBJ2-1,TRBV12-3/TRBV12-4,ATSILMGRDNEQF
TRBJ2-5,TRBV12-3/TRBV12-4,ASRGGLGLGTQY
TRBJ1-1,TRBV4-1,ASSHTGGTEAF
TRBJ2-1,TRBV7-8,ASSLTPYNEQF
TRBJ1-1,TRBV5-1,ASRKEGNAEAF
TRBJ1-1,TRBV4-2,ASRKSGDTEAF
TRBJ1-5,TRBV23-1,ASNHLNQPQH
TRBJ2-7,TRBV5-1,ASSPMGGKTYEQY
TRBJ2-2,TRBV4-3,ASSQDLGEADGELF
TRBJ1-6,TRBV12-3/TRBV12-4,ASTFGRGRGNSPLH
TRBJ2-2,TRBV7-9,ASSLDYTGELF
TRBJ1-2,TRBV6-5,ASSYDRQGRNYGYT
TRBJ2-1,TRBV10-3,AISRTSGSSDEQF
TRBJ1-2,TRBV12-3/TRBV12-4,ASSVGGRVHGYT
TRBJ1-1,TRBV6-5,ASRDGPRGTEAF
TRBJ1-2,TRBV5-6,ASSVYRGTRGYT
TRBJ1-1,TRBV7-2,ASILQVNTEAF
TRBJ2-1,TRBV20-1,SAPNRVSSYNEQF
TRBJ2-6,TRBV5-1,ASSLEGGHGANVLT
TRBJ2-1,TRBV24-1,ATSDPTSGRDNEQF